Below, 32 T cell receptor beta chains from the same sample are listed, as sequenced in a study of post-analysis software for immune sequencing data. Regarding the study as a whole: Four to six TRBV segments were significantly more frequent in patients than in controls. TRBV5-6, TRBV5-1 and TRBV20-1 were among these segments.

For these TCRs, the target antigens are not known. Unique molecular identifiers featured in each of the TCR beta cDNA libraries. TCRdb re-called the PCR reads through MiXCR, storing one row per CDR3 protein. Counted here are 250,000 to 300,000 distinct CDR3 sequences, less than 40% occurring once; the ten biggest clones make up approximately 4.6%. The sequencing input was blood. The receptors were sampled from a girl aged 5-17 years with multiple sclerosis.

Points on this clonotype: A much larger clone differs by one base, so this may be a read error. The CDR3 nucleotides read TGTGCCAGCAGAGGAGAGGGGGGCCTCAATGAGCAGTTCTTC. It specifies CASRGEGGLNEQFF. The genes are TRBV28 and TRBJ2-1, with D possibly called TRBD1 or TRBD2 (6 bases each). CDR3 length: 14 residues. Germline lookup yields CDR1 MDHEN and CDR2 SYDVKM. V lost 6 bases, J lost 6 bases, and 15 bases lay in between. Looking up the rest from reference TRBV28 and TRBJ2-1 gives the full variable domain: DVKVTQSSRYLVKRTGEKVFLECVQDMDHENMFWYRQDPGLGLRLIYFSYDVKMKEKGDIPEGYSVSREKKERFSLILESASTNQTSMYLCASRGEGGLNEQFFGPGTRLTVL.

This clonotype has more than one count but fewer than ten. V is TRBV20-1 and J is TRBJ2-2; D not certain. There are 13 residues in the CDR3. V lost 6 bases to trimming and J lost 1 base, with 9 bases between them. Per germline, CDR1 DFQATT and CDR2 SNEGSKA (reference sequence). The CDR3 nucleotides read TGCAGTGCCCTTCATAGGAACACCGGGGAGCTGTTTTTT. Translating it yields CSALHRNTGELFF.

This clonotype was seen many times. This rearrangement joins TRBV12-3 or TRBV12-4 to TRBJ2-3; no reliable D call. The V gene lost 3 bases and the J gene lost 1 base, with 8 bases spanning the gap. CDR3 length equals 14 residues. Here the CDR3 DNA reads TGTGCCAGCAGTTTTCTCCCCGGCACAGATACGCAGTATTTT. Amino acid sequence: CASSFLPGTDTQYF.

CDR3 region: CASSLDRAEQYF. The CDR3 DNA follows: TGTGCCAGCAGCTTAGATCGGGCCGAGCAGTACTTC. V usage is TRBV11-2 and J usage is TRBJ2-7, with no clear D. CDR1 and CDR2 from the germline V gene are SGHAT and FQNNGV. The CDR3 has 12 amino acids. Trimming cost V 0 bases and J 6 bases, with 6 bases left between them.

Note on this clonotype: This may arise from a read error, as a much more abundant clone is one base away. The CDR3 coding sequence is TGCAGCGTCCAGACCGGGCCACGGGGCGAAGCTTTCTTT. Translated: CSVQTGPRGEAFF. The chain uses TRBV29-1 and TRBJ1-1, with TRBD1 as a possible D gene (5 bases). The CDR3 is 13 amino acids. From germline, CDR1 is SQVTM and CDR2 ANQGSEA. The V end was cut by 6 bases, the J end by 8 bases, with 19 bases between.

The sample holds a few counts of this clonotype. The V call is TRBV5-1, the J call TRBJ2-1, with D perhaps matching TRBD2 (6 bases). CDR1 SGHRS and CDR2 YFSETQ come from the germline V gene. This CDR3 region has 15 residues. Between the trimmed V and J ends, which lost 4 bases and 6 bases, there was a span of 17 bases. The CDR3 region is CASSIGGAGVNEQFF. Written as DNA, the CDR3 is TGCGCCAGCAGCATTGGCGGGGCAGGCGTCAATGAGCAGTTCTTC.

This clonotype appeared a single time. This sequence may be a read error, since a much larger clone differs from it by one base. The V gene is TRBV5-6, the J gene TRBJ1-5; D is perhaps TRBD1 (6 bases). There are 14 residues in the CDR3. Germline CDR1 and CDR2: SGHDT and YYEEEE. CDR3 region: CASSRGNSNQSQHF. The CDR3 DNA reads as TGTGCCAGCAGCAGGGGGAATAGCAATCAGTCCCAGCATTTT. The whole variable domain, filled in from reference TRBV5-6 and TRBJ1-5, reads DAGVTQSPTHLIKTRGQQVTLRCSPKSGHDTVSWYQQALGQGPQFIFQYYEEEERQRGNFPDRFSGHQFPNYSSELNVNALLLGDSALYLCASSRGNSNQSQHFGDGTRLSIL.

The J gene is TRBJ2-5, the V gene TRBV28; TRBD2 matches at 7 bases. V shed 2 bases and J 2 bases; nucleotides not matched to a gene: 5. This CDR3 is built from 15 residues. Germline V CDR1 and CDR2: MDHEN, SYDVKM. CDR3 coding DNA: TGTGCCAGCAGTTTAGTAACTAGCGAACAAGAGACCCAGTACTTC. As protein: CASSLVTSEQETQYF.

Notes on this clonotype: Being one base from a much bigger clone, this may be a read error. V is TRBV11-2 and J is TRBJ2-7; 7 positions agree with TRBD1. Germline assignment: CDR1 SGHAT and CDR2 FQNNGV. This CDR3 is built from 12 residues. Trimming at V came to 6 bases and at J to 7 bases, leaving 6 bases not matched to a gene. CDR3: CASSVGGDEQYF. In DNA form, the CDR3 reads TGTGCCAGCAGTGTAGGGGGCGATGAGCAGTACTTC.

This clonotype was detected many times. This chain joins TRBV27 and TRBJ1-2; TRBD1 aligns across 11 bases. This CDR3 is built from 15 residues. After removal of 4 bases from V and 4 bases from J, the junction contained 5 bases not matched to a gene. Germline values: CDR1 MNHEY, CDR2 SMNVEV (reference sequence). The CDR3 sequence: CASSWTGGVPYGYTF. DNA of the CDR3: TGTGCCAGCAGTTGGACAGGGGGCGTACCCTATGGCTACACCTTC.

This clonotype was observed at least ten times. The chain has TRBV20-1 and TRBJ1-1; D is uncertain. The ends were cut back, 3 bases at V and 4 bases at J, with 12 bases in the middle. This CDR3 contains 13 residues. The germline V gene has CDR1 DFQATT and CDR2 SNEGSKA (reference sequence). The CDR3 sequence is CSARGDLTTEAFF. The CDR3 bases are TGCAGTGCTAGGGGCGATTTGACCACTGAAGCTTTCTTT.

This chain uses TRBV4-1 with TRBJ1-6; 8 nucleotides align to TRBD1. With 4 bases clipped from V and 9 bases from J, the junction kept 8 bases outside the gene matches. Germline CDR1 and CDR2: MGHRA and YSYEKL. This CDR3 comprises 15 residues. The CDR3: CASSPIPDRASPLHF. CDR3 bases: TGCGCCAGCAGCCCGATCCCGGACAGGGCTTCACCCCTCCACTTT.

The chain uses TRBV14 and TRBJ2-1; weak D call: TRBD1 (6 bases). The germline V and J ends were trimmed by 2 bases and 2 bases, with 10 bases remaining between them. CDR1 and CDR2 from the germline V gene are SGHDN and FVKESK. The CDR3 runs 15 residues. The CDR3 nucleotides are TGTGCCAGCAGCCAAAGGACAGCAACCTACAATGAGCAGTTCTTC. Translating it yields CASSQRTATYNEQFF.

In this sample, this clonotype turned up many times. The chain recombines TRBV7-9 with TRBJ2-7; TRBD2 might be the D (6 bases). Germline loops: CDR1 SEHNR, CDR2 FQNEAQ (reference sequence). Deletions cut 5 bases from V and 1 base from J, with 15 bases between. The CDR3 is 15 amino acids. CDR3 nucleotides: TGTGCCAGCAGCCCCCGCGGGGAGGTTTCCTACGAGCAGTACTTC. This encodes CASSPRGEVSYEQYF.

As concerns this clonotype: It may be a read error: a sequence one base away is much more abundant. This chain uses TRBV4-1 with TRBJ1-4; unclear D gene. Germline loops: CDR1 MGHRA, CDR2 YSYEKL. This CDR3 spans 15 amino acids. CDR3 nucleotides: TGCGCCAGCAGCCAGGCAGGCCCTCGAGGAGAAAAACGGTTTTTT. Its protein is CASSQAGPRGEKRFF.

V usage is TRBV14 and J usage is TRBJ2-5; 7 bases map to TRBD2. The CDR3 spans 15 residues. Germline V lookup: CDR1 SGHDN, CDR2 FVKESK. Trimming at V came to 2 bases and at J to 5 bases, leaving 8 bases not matched to a gene. CDR3: CASSQCTSVGETQYF. The CDR3 coding sequence is TGTGCCAGCAGCCAATGCACTAGCGTCGGGGAGACCCAGTACTTC. The entire variable domain, with the rest obtained from reference TRBV14 and TRBJ2-5, is as follows: EAGVTQFPSHSVIEKGQTVTLRCDPISGHDNLYWYRRVMGKEIKFLLHFVKESKQDESGMPNNRFLAERTGGTYSTLKVQPAELEDSGVYFCASSQCTSVGETQYFGPGTRLLVL.

This clonotype has a single count. With a much larger clone just one base away, this may be a read error. This sequence joins TRBV7-2 and TRBJ2-1; unclear D gene. The germline V gene has CDR1 SGHTA and CDR2 FQGNSA. The CDR3 has 15 amino acids. Trimming left V 5 bases short and J 0 bases short, with 11 bases between. CDR3 region: CASSVRPSSYNEQFF. The DNA of the CDR3 is TGTGCCAGCAGCGTCAGGCCGAGCTCCTACAATGAGCAGTTCTTC.

This chain connects TRBV29-1 to TRBJ2-5; a weak D match, TRBD1 (6 bases). The CDR3 contains 11 residues. Germline V gene lookup returns CDR1 SQVTM and CDR2 ANQGSEA. V dropped 5 bases and J dropped 5 bases, with 9 bases sitting between them. CDR3: CSVRTDETQYF. The CDR3 DNA is TGCAGCGTTCGGACAGATGAGACCCAGTACTTC. The full variable domain, rest sourced from reference TRBV29-1 and TRBJ2-5, is SAVISQKPSRDICQRGTSLTIQCQVDSQVTMMFWYRQQPGQSLTLIATANQGSEATYESGFVIDKFPISRPNLTFSTLTVSNMSPEDSSIYLCSVRTDETQYFGPGTRLLVL.

This clonotype was detected ten times or more. The chain has TRBV7-2 and TRBJ1-5; D unclear. Germline V gene lookup returns CDR1 SGHTA and CDR2 FQGNSA. The CDR3 sequence is 13 residues long. V was trimmed by 2 bases and J by 5 bases, leaving 7 bases between them. The CDR3 DNA sequence: TGTGCCAGCAGCTTACGGGGTGATCAGCCCCAGCATTTT. As protein: CASSLRGDQPQHF.

At least ten counts were recorded for this clonotype. The rearrangement links TRBV7-6 to TRBJ2-7; D possibly uses TRBD1 or TRBD2 (6 bases each). Trimming took off 5 bases at V and 3 bases at J, with 20 bases between the two ends. The CDR3 totals 16 residues. Germline lookup yields CDR1 SGHVS and CDR2 FNYEAQ. CDR3 in amino acids: CASSPGALGLGYEQYF. The CDR3 coding sequence is TGTGCCAGCAGCCCGGGGGCCTTGGGCCTAGGCTACGAGCAGTACTTC.

The rearrangement uses TRBV29-1 and TRBJ1-2; D might be TRBD1 (6 bases). The CDR3 length is 15 residues. The V gene lost 0 bases and the J gene lost 4 bases, with 15 bases spanning the gap. CDR1 SQVTM and CDR2 ANQGSEA come from the germline V gene. The CDR3 sequence: CSVEDGGHTAYGYTF. The CDR3 DNA sequence: TGCAGCGTTGAAGATGGGGGACACACTGCCTATGGCTACACCTTC.

This clonotype was detected many times. The chain carries TRBV29-1 and TRBJ1-1; D is undetermined. Trimming took off 1 base at V and 2 bases at J, with 8 bases between the two ends. CDR3 length: 13 amino acids. Germline values: CDR1 SQVTM, CDR2 ANQGSEA. The CDR3 region has the DNA TGCAGCGTTGAAGGGCAGAGAAACACTGAAGCTTTCTTT. Its protein is CSVEGQRNTEAFF.

The CDR3 protein is CASTTYRGQRSEAFF. CDR3 in DNA: TGTGCCAGCACCACTTACAGGGGGCAGAGGTCTGAAGCTTTCTTT. The chain recombines TRBV4-2 with TRBJ1-1; 9 bases map to TRBD1. With V trimmed by 7 bases and J by 6 bases, 12 bases remained unmatched. Germline V gene sequence: CDR1 LGHNA, CDR2 YNFKEQ. The CDR3 loop spans 15 amino acids.

Many counts were recorded for this clonotype. The V and J genes are TRBV28 and TRBJ2-7; D possibly uses TRBD1 or TRBD2 (5 bases each). CDR1 MDHEN and CDR2 SYDVKM come from the germline V gene. V shed 3 bases and J shed 0 bases, with 6 bases lying between them. The CDR3 has 13 residues. The CDR3 protein is CASSLRGSYEQYF. CDR3 DNA: TGTGCCAGCAGTTTGAGGGGCTCCTACGAGCAGTACTTC.

This clonotype showed up just a few times. This chain uses TRBV29-1 with TRBJ2-7; D is possibly TRBD1 (7 bases). V shed 3 bases and J shed 0 bases, with 15 bases lying between them. Per the germline V gene, CDR1 is SQVTM and CDR2 is ANQGSEA. This CDR3 comprises 15 residues. The CDR3 DNA reads TGCAGCGTTGAGCAGGGGGGTTTACACTCCTACGAGCAGTACTTC. This gives the protein CSVEQGGLHSYEQYF.

This clonotype was found many times. V and J are TRBV25-1 and TRBJ2-1; D ambiguous. The germline CDR1 and CDR2 sequences are MGHDK and SYGVNS. The CDR3 is 13 residues long. V was cut by 2 bases and J by 9 bases, with 11 bases left in between. CDR3 residues: CASSEPPVSEQFF. In nucleotides, the CDR3 is TGTGCCAGCAGTGAACCCCCGGTCAGTGAGCAGTTCTTC.

The chain uses TRBV20-1 and TRBJ1-5, with TRBD1 identical over 8 bases. The CDR3 totals 12 residues. Germline assignment: CDR1 DFQATT and CDR2 SNEGSKA (reference sequence). The CDR3 spells CRAPGGGQPQHF. The CDR3 nucleotides are TGCAGGGCCCCAGGGGGCGGTCAGCCCCAGCATTTT.

V is TRBV25-1 and J is TRBJ2-2; the D is unclear. Looked up from germline, CDR1 is MGHDK and CDR2 is SYGVNS. The V gene lost 7 bases and the J gene lost 2 bases, with 8 bases spanning the gap. The CDR3 loop spans 13 amino acids. The CDR3 DNA is TGTGCCAGCACGTCGGGCAACACCGGGGAGCTGTTTTTT. It specifies CASTSGNTGELFF.

The chain has TRBV5-1 and TRBJ2-3; 7 bases map to TRBD1. The junction had 8 bases not matched to a gene; V was cut back by 4 bases and J by 0 bases. The CDR3 contains 16 residues. CDR1 SGHRS and CDR2 YFSETQ come from the germline V gene. The DNA for the CDR3 is TGCGCCAGCAGCATACAGGGGACGAGAAGCACAGATACGCAGTATTTT. It specifies CASSIQGTRSTDTQYF. The variable domain in full, completed from reference TRBV5-1 and TRBJ2-3, reads KAGVTQTPRYLIKTRGQQVTLSCSPISGHRSVSWYQQTPGQGLQFLFEYFSETQRNKGNFPGRFSGRQFSNSRSEMNVSTLELGDSALYLCASSIQGTRSTDTQYFGPGTRLTVL.

Regarding this clonotype: One end of the junction does not line up with germline, which may come from a read error. The chain uses TRBV4-3 and TRBJ2-1; 11 positions match TRBD1. CDR3 size: 17 residues. Germline V gene sequence: CDR1 LGHNA, CDR2 YSLEER. CDR3 region: CASSQDPGTGGYNEQFF. The CDR3 coding sequence is TGCGCCAGCAGCCAAGATCCCGGGACAGGGGGATACAATGAACAGTTCTTC.

This clonotype came up many times. DNA for the CDR3: TGCAGCGGGTCGGCCTCAGATACGCAGTATTTT. The encoded protein is CSGSASDTQYF. The chain recombines TRBV29-1 with TRBJ2-3; no clear D. V was pared by 7 bases and J by 4 bases, with 9 bases between. The CDR3 has 11 residues. Germline assignment: CDR1 SQVTM and CDR2 ANQGSEA.

Points on this clonotype: A read error may explain this, as a much larger clone is one base away. The chain's CDR3 is CASSDGLGEQYF. CDR3 nucleotides: TGTGCCAGCAGCGACGGATTAGGGGAGCAGTACTTC. This chain joins TRBV12-3 or TRBV12-4 and TRBJ2-5, with D perhaps matching TRBD1 or TRBD2 (5 bases each). V was cut by 6 bases and J by 11 bases, with 16 bases left in between. This CDR3 has 12 residues.